The rows below give T cell receptor beta chains drawn from one sample of a study of T-cell memory formation after mild COVID-19. From the 5' RACE reads, TCRdb called clonotypes with MiXCR, one entry per CDR3 protein. The table has about 170,000 distinct CDR3 sequences, roughly 13% seen once. Specimen: PBMCs or a T cell subset sorted from them (not recorded which). These receptors were taken from a man between 18 and 35 years old who had mild COVID-19 (a few samples of this study predate the infection). Cell type and time point are not known. CDR3s include the opening cysteine and the closing phenylalanine or tryptophan. The order of the fields is J gene, clone size, V gene, D gene, CDR3 protein, CDR3 DNA. A D gene is named only where the DNA matches it firmly. The listing skips clone size in some rows; elsewhere it reads once, few, many or a size class.

TRBJ1-5 few TRBV2 - CASSRDGGNQPQHF TGTGCCAGCAGTCGGGACGGAGGCAATCAGCCCCAGCATTTT
TRBJ2-5 few TRBV4-2 - CASSQVSAESQETQYF TGTGCCAGCAGCCAAGTTTCGGCGGAATCCCAAGAGACCCAGTACTTC
TRBJ2-2 few TRBV6-5 TRBD1 CASSPPGQGTGELFF TGTGCCAGCAGTCCTCCGGGACAGGGGACCGGGGAGCTGTTTTTT
TRBJ2-2 - TRBV20-1 - CSARGAGTGELFF TGCAGTGCTAGGGGCGCGGGCACCGGGGAGCTGTTTTTT
TRBJ2-5 few TRBV4-1 TRBD2 CASSGRLAGGRRETQYF TGCGCCAGCAGCGGAAGACTAGCGGGGGGGCGGCGGGAGACCCAGTACTTC
TRBJ2-4 - TRBV11-2 - CASSLDGSRVGLAKNIQYF TGTGCCAGCAGCTTAGATGGAAGCAGGGTGGGCCTAGCCAAAAACATTCAGTACTTC
TRBJ1-1 few TRBV6-5 TRBD1 CASSYRLSTGFEAFF TGTGCCAGCAGTTACCGATTATCGACAGGGTTTGAAGCTTTCTTT
TRBJ1-1 - TRBV7-2 - CASSAGRGTEAFF TGTGCCAGCAGCGCCGGGCGGGGCACTGAAGCTTTCTTT
TRBJ2-5 - TRBV4-1 - CASRNGAEETQYF TGCGCCAGCCGGAATGGGGCGGAAGAGACCCAGTACTTC
TRBJ1-2 - TRBV7-2 - CASSLHSRGYTF TGTGCCAGCAGCCTTCATTCCCGCGGCTACACCTTC